A selection of T cell receptor beta chains follows, all from one sample in a study of brain T cells in children with intractable seizures. The table came from immunoSEQ multiplex PCR; TCRdb's copy has only in-frame clones and leaves some out. The sample has fewer than 50,000 clones; approximately 92% are singletons. Source: peripheral blood, taken at surgery. The source is a girl aged 2-10 years with tuberous sclerosis and intractable seizures. Both conserved end residues are part of each CDR3. The D gene is left open where the match is weak. Clone size is shown for a subset of rows, as once, few, many or a class of expanded clone.

J gene	V gene	clone size	D gene	CDR3 DNA	CDR3 protein
TRBJ1-5	TRBV6-1	NA	NA	TGTGCCAGCAGTGAAAGTGGAGGAGGAGCGCCCCAGCATTTT	CASSESGGGAPQHF
TRBJ2-2	TRBV7-3	once	NA	TGTGCCAGCAGCCGCACGGGAGAGGTCCGGGGAGGCGGGGAGCTGTTTTTT	CASSRTGEVRGGGELFF
TRBJ2-1	TRBV4-1	NA	NA	TGCGCCAGCAGCCAAGATGAGGGAAGGCAGTTCTTC	CASSQDEGRQFF
TRBJ2-1	TRBV5-1	NA	TRBD1	TGCGCCAGCTCCATCGGGACAGGGAACAATGAGCAGTTCTTC	CASSIGTGNNEQFF
TRBJ2-7	TRBV7-7	NA	NA	TGTGCTAGCAGCCAGTTCCTAGGCTACGAGCAGTACTTC	CASSQFLGYEQYF
TRBJ2-7	TRBV7-8	NA	TRBD2	TGTGCCAGCAGCCTAGCGGGGGGCCCCTCCTCCTACGAGCAGTACTTC	CASSLAGGPSSYEQYF
TRBJ2-5	TRBV7-6	NA	TRBD1	TGTGCCAGCAGCCCCGCCTCGATGACAGGGAGCTTTGGGACCCAGTACTTC	CASSPASMTGSFGTQYF
TRBJ2-5	TRBV19	NA	NA	TGTGCCAGTAGTATGACACAAGAGACCCAGTACTTC	CASSMTQETQYF
TRBJ1-5	TRBV18	NA	NA	TGTGCCAGCTCACCAGACTACAATCAGCCCCAGCATTTT	CASSPDYNQPQHF
TRBJ1-2	TRBV6-5	NA	NA	TGTGCCAGCAGCTACTCCACGGGGCGGCTTAACTATGGCTACACCTTC	CASSYSTGRLNYGYTF
TRBJ2-7	TRBV4-1	NA	TRBD1	TGCGCCAGCAGCCAAGATAGGGACAGGGCCCTGTACTTC	CASSQDRDRALYF
TRBJ2-5	TRBV4-1	NA	NA	TGCGCCAGCAGCCAAGACCCGACAGGGAGGGGGAAGGAGACCCAGTACTTC	CASSQDPTGRGKETQYF
TRBJ1-1	TRBV5-1	NA	NA	TGCGCCAGCAGCTTGGATGGAGGGAAGAACACTGAAGCTTTCTTT	CASSLDGGKNTEAFF
TRBJ1-2	TRBV5-5	once	NA	TGTGCCAGCAGAGGTAATGTCTATGGCTACACCTTC	CASRGNVYGYTF
TRBJ1-4	TRBV27	NA	NA	TGTGCCAGCAGGGGGGGGATTCTGGAGGAAAAACTGTTTTTT	CASRGGILEEKLFF
TRBJ1-1	TRBV5-1	NA	TRBD1	TGCGCCAGCAGCTCAGGGGGAACTGAAGCTTTCTTT	CASSSGGTEAFF
TRBJ1-5	TRBV6-5	NA	NA	TGTGCCAGCAACTGGGGGGCTGGTCAGCCCCAGCATTTT	CASNWGAGQPQHF
TRBJ1-1	TRBV7-3	NA	NA	TGTGCCAGCAGCTTAAGGGGCAACACTGAAGCTTTCTTT	CASSLRGNTEAFF
TRBJ2-5	TRBV4-1	NA	NA	TGCGCCAGCAGCCTCCCTCGGGGGGCCTTCGACCAAGAGACCCAGTACTTC	CASSLPRGAFDQETQYF
TRBJ1-2	TRBV24-1	NA	TRBD1	TGTGCCACCAGTGACCCGGGACAGGGGGCGCGAGGCTACACCTTC	CATSDPGQGARGYTF
TRBJ2-3	TRBV30	NA	TRBD1	TGTGCCTGGAGTTGGACAGGGGGCAGAGCAGATACGCAGTATTTT	CAWSWTGGRADTQYF
TRBJ1-1	TRBV20-1	few	NA	TGCAGTGCTAGTAGAGACATGAACACTGAAGCTTTCTTT	CSASRDMNTEAFF
TRBJ2-2	TRBV7-2	NA	NA	TGTGCCAGCAGCTCTAGGGGTGGCGGGGCGAACACCGGGGAGCTGTTTTTT	CASSSRGGGANTGELFF
TRBJ2-6	TRBV27	NA	NA	TGTGCCAGCAGTTTGAGGCAGGCCTTAACCTCTGGGGCCAACGTCCTGACTTTC	CASSLRQALTSGANVLTF
TRBJ2-1	TRBV6-1	NA	TRBD2	TGTGCCAGCAGTGGTTCGAGACTAGCGGGGGGGGATGAGCAGTTCTTC	CASSGSRLAGGDEQFF